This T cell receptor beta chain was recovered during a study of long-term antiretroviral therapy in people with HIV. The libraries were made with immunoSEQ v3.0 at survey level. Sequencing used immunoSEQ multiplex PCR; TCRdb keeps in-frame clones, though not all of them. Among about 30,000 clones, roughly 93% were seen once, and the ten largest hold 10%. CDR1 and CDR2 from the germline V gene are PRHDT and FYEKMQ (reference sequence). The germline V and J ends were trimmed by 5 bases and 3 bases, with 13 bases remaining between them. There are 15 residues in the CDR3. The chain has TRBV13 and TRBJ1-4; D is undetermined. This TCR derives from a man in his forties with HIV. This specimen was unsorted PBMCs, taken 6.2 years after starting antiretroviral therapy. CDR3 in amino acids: CASSVRAASNEKLFF. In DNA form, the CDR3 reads TGTGCCAGCAGCGTCCGGGCCGCGTCTAATGAAAAACTGTTTTTT. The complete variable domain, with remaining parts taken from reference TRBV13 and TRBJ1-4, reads AAGVIQSPRHLIKEKRETATLKCYPIPRHDTVYWYQQGPGQDPQFLISFYEKMQSDKGSIPDRFSAQQFSDYHSELNMSSLELGDSALYFCASSVRAASNEKLFFGSGTQLSVL.